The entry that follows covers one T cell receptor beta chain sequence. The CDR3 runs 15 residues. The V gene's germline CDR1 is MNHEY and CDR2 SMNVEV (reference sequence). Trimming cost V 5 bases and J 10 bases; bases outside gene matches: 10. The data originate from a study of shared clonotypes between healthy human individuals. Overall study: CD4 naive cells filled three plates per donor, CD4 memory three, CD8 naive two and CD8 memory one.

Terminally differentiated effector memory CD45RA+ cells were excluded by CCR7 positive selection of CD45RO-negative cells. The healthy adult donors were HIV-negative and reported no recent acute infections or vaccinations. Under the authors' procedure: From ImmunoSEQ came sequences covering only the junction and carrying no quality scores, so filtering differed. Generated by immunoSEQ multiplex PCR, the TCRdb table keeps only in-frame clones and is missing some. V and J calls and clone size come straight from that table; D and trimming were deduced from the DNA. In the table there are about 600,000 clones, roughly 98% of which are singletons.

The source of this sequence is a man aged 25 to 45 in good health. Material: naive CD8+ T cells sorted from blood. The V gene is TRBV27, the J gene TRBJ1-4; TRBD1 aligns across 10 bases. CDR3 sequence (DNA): TGTGCCAGCAGTATCTCCGGGACAGGGGTCCGAAAACTGTTTTTT. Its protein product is CASSISGTGVRKLFF.